The T cell receptor (beta chain) described here comes from a study of T cell responses to AZD1222 COVID-19 vaccine. Assay: immunoSEQ multiplex PCR; the TCRdb copy retains only in-frame clones and omits some. The sample contains roughly 130,000 clones, around 90% of which appear only once. Specimen: peripheral blood, collected on day 0 of AZD1222 vaccination. This clonotype originated in an adult in good health.

The CDR3 protein is CASSVGTSGSTGELFF. In DNA form, the CDR3 reads TGTGCCAGCAGCGTTGGGACTAGCGGTTCTACCGGGGAGCTGTTTTTT. The chain couples TRBV9 to TRBJ2-2, with 11 bases that match TRBD2. Germline V gene lookup returns CDR1 SGDLS and CDR2 YYNGEE. V was pared by 2 bases and J by 5 bases, with 5 bases of the junction left unmatched. This CDR3 is built from 16 residues.